These 9 T cell receptor beta chains originate from one sample sequenced in a study of OX40 agonist ivuxolimab in advanced cancers. Assay: immunoSEQ multiplex PCR; the TCRdb copy retains only in-frame clones and omits some. The table records tens of thousands of clones, around 80% of them present only once. The starting material was CD4+ or CD8+ T cells sorted from blood, obtained in a trial of the OX40 agonist ivuxolimab. All receptors derive from an adult with an advanced solid tumor such as melanoma, head and neck, liver or kidney cancer.

The chain has TRBV19 and TRBJ1-2; tentative D call: TRBD1 (5 bases). CDR3 size: 15 residues. Germline values: CDR1 LNHDA, CDR2 SQIVND (reference sequence). V was clipped by 4 bases and J by 3 bases, with 15 bases between them. CDR3 DNA: TGTGCCAGTAGTAATCAGGGCCGCGCCTACTATGGCTACACCTTC. As protein: CASSNQGRAYYGYTF.

V is TRBV2 and J is TRBJ1-2, with unresolved D. The CDR3 contains 14 residues. V dropped 4 bases and J dropped 0 bases, with 9 bases sitting between them. Germline CDR1 SNHLY, CDR2 FYNNEI. CDR3 amino acids: CASSVAESNYGYTF. Written as DNA, the CDR3 is TGTGCCAGCAGTGTAGCAGAATCTAACTATGGCTACACCTTC.

This sequence joins TRBV29-1 and TRBJ1-1; 9 bases match TRBD1. Trimming took 6 bases from V and 4 from J; bases not matched to a gene: 6. The CDR3 length is 13 residues. Germline V gene data show CDR1 as SQVTM and CDR2 as ANQGSEA. The CDR3 sequence is CSVRTGDSTEAFF. As DNA, the CDR3 is TGCAGCGTACGGACAGGGGATAGCACTGAAGCTTTCTTT.

The chain carries TRBV18 and TRBJ2-1, with TRBD1 identical over 8 bases. With 1 base clipped from V and 5 bases from J, the junction kept 7 bases outside the gene matches. The V gene's germline CDR1 is KGHSH and CDR2 LQKENI. The CDR3 length is 16 residues. The DNA of the CDR3 is TGTGCCAGCTCACCACTGACAGGGGTGCCGAACAATGAGCAGTTCTTC. The encoded protein is CASSPLTGVPNNEQFF. The full variable domain, rest sourced from reference TRBV18 and TRBJ2-1, is NAGVMQNPRHLVRRRGQEARLRCSPMKGHSHVYWYRQLPEEGLKFMVYLQKENIIDESGMPKERFSAEFPKEGPSILRIQQVVRGDSAAYFCASSPLTGVPNNEQFFGPGTRLTVL.

The chain joins TRBV6-1 to TRBJ1-2; 8 nucleotides align to TRBD1. The ends lost 4 bases at V and 8 bases at J; junction bases unmatched: 6. Germline CDR1 and CDR2: MNHNS and SASEGT. The CDR3 runs 13 residues. CDR3 bases: TGTGCCAGCAGTGCGGTACAGGGGGACGGCTACACCTTC. Protein sequence: CASSAVQGDGYTF.

The rearrangement links TRBV11-3 to TRBJ2-7; TRBD1 might be the D (6 bases). Germline CDR1 is SGHNT and CDR2 is YENEEA. Trimming left V 4 bases short and J 6 bases short, with 7 bases between. The CDR3 is made up of 11 amino acids. The CDR3 DNA reads as TGTGCCAGCAGCTCAGGGGCCGAGCAGTACTTC. It encodes CASSSGAEQYF.

This CDR3 is CASSQDRGQGKQFF. The DNA of the CDR3 is TGCGCCAGCAGCCAAGACCGTGGTCAGGGTAAGCAGTTCTTC. The rearrangement joins TRBV4-1 to TRBJ2-1; the D gene is possibly TRBD1 (5 bases). Trimming pared 0 bases from V and 11 bases from J, leaving 14 bases between. The CDR3 has 14 amino acids. Germline CDR1 MGHRA, CDR2 YSYEKL.

J is TRBJ1-1 and V is TRBV5-1; TRBD1 is a possible D gene (6 bases). Germline V gene sequence: CDR1 SGHRS, CDR2 YFSETQ. V lost 3 bases and J lost 3, with 12 bases in between. The CDR3 extends over 14 amino acids. CDR3 protein: CASSWGSGDTEAFF. CDR3 nucleotide sequence: TGCGCCAGCAGCTGGGGGTCAGGGGACACTGAAGCTTTCTTT. The full variable domain, completed using reference TRBV5-1 and TRBJ1-1, is KAGVTQTPRYLIKTRGQQVTLSCSPISGHRSVSWYQQTPGQGLQFLFEYFSETQRNKGNFPGRFSGRQFSNSRSEMNVSTLELGDSALYLCASSWGSGDTEAFFGQGTRLTVV.

V usage is TRBV2 and J usage is TRBJ1-5, with D perhaps TRBD1 (6 bases). From germline, CDR1 is SNHLY and CDR2 FYNNEI. Trimming took 2 bases from V and 4 from J, leaving 9 bases between them. CDR3 length: 14 amino acids. The CDR3: CASSEQGLNQPQHF. The DNA for the CDR3 is TGTGCCAGCAGTGAACAGGGGCTAAATCAGCCCCAGCATTTT.